The 31 T cell receptor beta chains below were found in one sample sequenced in a study of T cell responses to AZD1222 COVID-19 vaccine. Method: immunoSEQ multiplex PCR; TCRdb's copy keeps in-frame clones and lacks some. Of 70,000 to 90,000 clones in the sample, roughly 88% were seen once. The material was peripheral blood, obtained 28 days after the second AZD1222 dose. The source is an adult who received the AZD1222 COVID-19 vaccine.

The chain couples TRBV9 to TRBJ1-4; 8 bases are a match to TRBD1. Germline CDR1 and CDR2: SGDLS and YYNGEE. The CDR3 totals 14 residues. The J segment lost 5 bases and the V segment lost 3 bases, leaving 3 bases of the junction unmatched. CDR3 loop: CASSAGTGNEKLFF. In DNA form, the CDR3 reads TGTGCCAGCAGCGCTGGGACAGGCAATGAAAAACTGTTTTTT.

This clone has only a few counts. This chain links TRBV19 with TRBJ2-3; D uncertain. This CDR3 comprises 13 residues. With 6 bases removed from V and 1 base from J, the gap between germline ends came to 8 bases. The germline gives CDR1 LNHDA, CDR2 SQIVND (reference sequence). The CDR3 loop reads CASRRAGTDTQYF. CDR3 DNA: TGTGCCAGTAGAAGGGCTGGCACAGATACGCAGTATTTT.

CDR3 protein: CASSPGVIYGYTF. The CDR3 DNA reads as TGCGCCAGCAGTCCGGGGGTAATCTATGGCTACACCTTC. The V and J genes are TRBV10-2 and TRBJ1-2; the D gene is possibly TRBD1 (5 bases). V was clipped by 5 bases and J by 4 bases, with 11 bases between them. The CDR3 sequence is 13 residues long. Germline V gene data show CDR1 as WSHSY and CDR2 as SAAADI.

V usage is TRBV27 and J usage is TRBJ1-5, with unresolved D. CDR3 length: 15 residues. Germline loops: CDR1 MNHEY, CDR2 SMNVEV (reference sequence). Between the trimmed V and J ends, which lost 0 bases and 7 bases, there was a span of 13 bases. The CDR3 loop reads CASSLSSGLGQPQHF. DNA for the CDR3: TGTGCCAGCAGTTTATCGTCGGGGTTGGGGCAGCCCCAGCATTTT.

This rearrangement joins TRBV24-1 to TRBJ1-1, with 10 bases lining up with TRBD1. The germline gives CDR1 KGHDR, CDR2 SFDVKD. Germline trimming cut 6 bases from V and 1 base from J; bases unmatched to any gene: 7. This CDR3 spans 16 amino acids. The CDR3 DNA reads TGTGCCACCAGTTCCCTCGGACAGGGGGGGAACACTGAAGCTTTCTTT. Translated: CATSSLGQGGNTEAFF.

The chain recombines TRBV28 with TRBJ1-4; 7 bases line up with TRBD1. The CDR3 has 15 residues. The V and J ends lost 6 bases and 0 bases, in that order; junction bases with no gene match: 4. Germline V gene lookup returns CDR1 MDHEN and CDR2 SYDVKM. The CDR3 coding sequence is TGTGCCAGCAGCGCGACAGGGTCAACTAATGAAAAACTGTTTTTT. Translated: CASSATGSTNEKLFF.

The chain combines TRBV6-5 with TRBJ2-5; a possible D gene is TRBD2 (5 bases). The ends were cut back, 0 bases at V and 4 bases at J, with 12 bases in the middle. CDR1 is MNHEY and CDR2 is SVGAGI in the germline V gene. The CDR3 runs to 15 residues. CDR3 sequence reads: CASSYSRSSLETQYF. CDR3 bases: TGTGCCAGCAGTTACTCGAGATCTAGCTTAGAGACCCAGTACTTC.

The rearrangement links TRBV7-9 to TRBJ1-2, with D perhaps matching TRBD1 (6 bases). The V gene's germline CDR1 is SEHNR and CDR2 FQNEAQ (reference sequence). V lost 4 bases, J lost 4 bases, and 10 bases lay in between. This CDR3 spans 13 amino acids. CDR3 in DNA: TGTGCCAGCAGCTATACAGGGTCCTATGGCTACACCTTC. It encodes CASSYTGSYGYTF.

The chain has TRBV5-1 and TRBJ2-3; D not resolved. Germline values: CDR1 SGHRS, CDR2 YFSETQ. Trimming shortened V by 4 bases and J by 2 bases, and 17 bases separated the two germline ends. CDR3 length: 16 residues. The CDR3 DNA is TGCGCCAGCAGCCAGCGACTCCATGGGGACACAGATACGCAGTATTTT. This encodes CASSQRLHGDTDTQYF.

V and J are TRBV5-1 and TRBJ1-1, with D perhaps matching TRBD1 (6 bases). The length of the CDR3 is 14 residues. The germline gives CDR1 SGHRS, CDR2 YFSETQ. Trimming shortened V by 0 bases and J by 9 bases, and 15 bases separated the two germline ends. CDR3 loop: CASSLAGAAAKAFF. CDR3 nucleotides: TGCGCCAGCAGCTTGGCAGGGGCCGCGGCCAAAGCTTTCTTT. The full variable domain, rest sourced from reference TRBV5-1 and TRBJ1-1, is KAGVTQTPRYLIKTRGQQVTLSCSPISGHRSVSWYQQTPGQGLQFLFEYFSETQRNKGNFPGRFSGRQFSNSRSEMNVSTLELGDSALYLCASSLAGAAAKAFFGQGTRLTVV.

The chain carries TRBV7-9 and TRBJ2-1, with TRBD1 identical over 10 bases. CDR3 length: 16 residues. The germline CDR1 and CDR2 sequences are SEHNR and FQNEAQ (reference sequence). V lost 4 bases to trimming and J lost 8 bases; unmatched junction nucleotides: 11. Here the CDR3 reads CASSSLGGQGGDEQFF. For the CDR3, the DNA is TGTGCCAGCAGCTCGCTGGGCGGACAGGGGGGCGATGAGCAGTTCTTC.

The chain links TRBV19 to TRBJ1-1; D is perhaps TRBD1 (5 bases). Germline-derived CDR1 and CDR2 are LNHDA and SQIVND (reference sequence). The CDR3 is made up of 15 amino acids. Trimming took 3 bases from V and 0 from J, leaving 11 bases between them. The CDR3 protein is CASSIQGTLNTEAFF. The DNA of the CDR3 is TGTGCCAGTAGTATCCAGGGAACGTTGAACACTGAAGCTTTCTTT.

This clone appeared once. This rearrangement joins TRBV9 to TRBJ1-2, with 7 bases matching TRBD1. Germline V CDR1 and CDR2: SGDLS, YYNGEE. V trimming: 4 bases; J trimming: 6 bases; junction bases outside the gene matches: 12. The CDR3 is made up of 15 amino acids. The CDR3 coding sequence is TGTGCCAGCAGCTTAGGGGGGACAGAGGTTGATGGCTACACCTTC. It is translated as CASSLGGTEVDGYTF.

This sequence joins TRBV19 and TRBJ1-5; no definite D call. This CDR3 has 16 residues. Per the germline V gene, CDR1 is LNHDA and CDR2 is SQIVND (reference sequence). V was shortened by 2 bases and J by 1 base, with 12 bases between the two germline ends. The CDR3 region is CASSIRAGVSNQPQHF. DNA for the CDR3: TGTGCCAGTAGTATACGGGCGGGAGTAAGCAATCAGCCCCAGCATTTT.

The chain recombines TRBV3-1 (or the pseudogene TRBV3-2) with TRBJ1-1, with 7 bases that match TRBD1. Germline-derived CDR1 and CDR2 are LGHDT and YNNKEL (reference sequence). The length of the CDR3 is 14 residues. V dropped 1 base and J dropped 5; count of bases not matched to a gene: 4. CDR3 region: CASSQAGGRTEAFF. CDR3 bases: TGTGCCAGCAGCCAAGCAGGGGGACGGACTGAAGCTTTCTTT.

The genes are TRBV4-3 and TRBJ2-1, with 9 positions matching TRBD2. CDR1 and CDR2 from the germline V gene are LGHNA and YSLEER. The ends lost 1 base at V and 9 bases at J; junction bases unmatched: 10. This CDR3 is 16 amino acids long. The CDR3 DNA reads TGCGCCAGCAGCCAAGGGGTGGCGGGGGGGCCGGTTGAGCAGTTCTTC. This gives the protein CASSQGVAGGPVEQFF.

This clone was counted a few times. The rearrangement joins TRBV6-1 to TRBJ2-7, with D possibly TRBD1 on 6 matching bases. The V and J ends lost 2 bases and 2 bases respectively, with 10 bases between them. Germline-derived CDR1 and CDR2 are MNHNS and SASEGT. CDR3 length: 14 amino acids. In nucleotides, the CDR3 is TGTGCCAGCAGTGAACGGACAGACCCCTACGAGCAGTACGTC. This codes for CASSERTDPYEQYV.

The gene calls are TRBV1 and TRBJ1-5; TRBD1 was called by the table and not checked on the DNA. TRBV1 is annotated as a pseudogene. The CDR3 covers 14 residues. The DNA of the CDR3 is TGCACCAGCAGTCACAAATATAGCAATCAGCCCCAGCATTTT. Amino acids: CTSSHKYSNQPQHF.

There are a few counts of this clone. The sample has other DNA sequences that encode this CDR3 too. The chain is built from TRBV6-6 and TRBJ2-3; no reliable D call. The V end lost 2 bases, the J end lost 1 base, and 7 bases lay between the germline ends. CDR3 length equals 14 residues. Germline V gene lookup returns CDR1 MNHNY and CDR2 SVGAGI (reference sequence). The CDR3 bases are TGTGCCAGCAGTTACGGCAGACGCACAGATACGCAGTATTTT. Amino acids: CASSYGRRTDTQYF.

This sequence joins TRBV5-4 and TRBJ2-2; no clear D gene. The CDR3 is 16 residues long. Trimming stripped 4 bases from V and 6 bases from J, with 19 bases between. From germline, CDR1 is SGHNT and CDR2 YYREEE (reference sequence). The CDR3 nucleotides are TGTGCCAGCAGCCCTTCGCCAATTTCTGATGCCGGGGAGCTGTTTTTT. Encoded protein: CASSPSPISDAGELFF.

This clone has only one observation. CDR3 sequence (DNA): TGTGCCACCAGGGACAATACCAACTATGGCTACACCTTC. This gives the protein CATRDNTNYGYTF. This chain joins TRBV19 and TRBJ1-2, with D possibly TRBD1 on 6 matching bases. CDR1 LNHDA and CDR2 SQIVND come from the germline V gene (reference sequence). Trimming removed 10 bases at V and 2 bases at J, with 14 bases between. The CDR3 covers 13 residues. Full variable domain (missing parts from reference TRBV19 and TRBJ1-2): DGGITQSPKYLFRKEGQNVTLSCEQNLNHDAMYWYRQDPGQGLRLIYYSQIVNDFQKGDIAEGYSVSREKKESFPLTVTSAQKNPTAFYLCATRDNTNYGYTFGSGTRLTVV.

The chain employs TRBV15 and TRBJ2-1, with 11 bases that match TRBD2. Germline-derived CDR1 and CDR2 are LNHNV and YYDKDF (reference sequence). The CDR3 is made up of 17 amino acids. J was trimmed by 7 bases and V by 3 bases; bases with no gene match: 11. The CDR3 DNA sequence: TGTGCCACCAGCAGGTCGATCGTAGCGGGAGGGCCTAATGAGCAGTTCTTC. Translating gives CATSRSIVAGGPNEQFF.

This clone was found once. This chain uses TRBV3-1 (or the pseudogene TRBV3-2) with TRBJ1-5; D is undetermined. CDR1 and CDR2 from the germline V gene are LGHDT and YNNKEL (reference sequence). Trimming stripped 4 bases from V and 4 bases from J, with 17 bases between. The CDR3 extends over 16 amino acids. This chain's CDR3 is CASSPTDIRGNQPQHF. CDR3 nucleotides: TGTGCCAGCAGCCCTACCGACATAAGAGGAAATCAGCCCCAGCATTTT.

J is TRBJ1-1 and V is TRBV6-4; 8 bases fit TRBD1. The CDR3 extends over 19 amino acids. CDR1 is MRHNA and CDR2 is SNTAGT in the germline V gene. The J segment lost 6 bases and the V segment lost 0 bases, leaving 18 bases of the junction unmatched. This CDR3 is CASSDSRINIHRGEAEAFF. The CDR3 DNA reads TGTGCCAGCAGTGACTCGCGAATAAACATACACAGGGGGGAGGCTGAAGCTTTCTTT.

The genes are TRBV5-1 and TRBJ2-6; D is unresolved. The CDR3 extends over 17 amino acids. Germline-derived CDR1 and CDR2 are SGHRS and YFSETQ. Trimming shortened V by 0 bases and J by 0 bases, and 10 bases separated the two germline ends. The CDR3 DNA is TGCGCCAGCAGCTTGGGGAATCCTGGCTCTGGGGCCAACGTCCTGACTTTC. Its translation is CASSLGNPGSGANVLTF.

The rearrangement uses TRBV10-1 and TRBJ1-1; D ambiguous. V was cut by 5 bases and J by 4 bases, with 11 bases left in between. Germline V lookup: CDR1 WNHNN, CDR2 SYGVQD (reference sequence). The CDR3 has 13 residues. CDR3 in amino acids: CASSSRATTEAFF. In DNA form, the CDR3 reads TGCGCCAGCAGTTCTAGGGCCACCACTGAAGCTTTCTTT.

CDR3 residues: CASQPSYSNQPQHF. The CDR3, as DNA: TGTGCCAGCCAGCCCTCTTATAGCAATCAGCCCCAGCATTTT. The V and J genes are TRBV7-2 and TRBJ1-5; D is uncertain. The V end was cut by 8 bases, the J end by 0 bases, with 11 bases between. Per germline, CDR1 SGHTA and CDR2 FQGNSA. This CDR3 comprises 14 residues.

The chain combines TRBV24-1 with TRBJ2-1, with 8 nucleotides matching TRBD2. Trimming at V came to 9 bases and at J to 6 bases, leaving 6 bases not matched to a gene. This CDR3 is built from 13 residues. Looked up from germline, CDR1 is KGHDR and CDR2 is SFDVKD. This CDR3 is CATQFGGVNEQFF. The CDR3 nucleotides read TGTGCCACCCAGTTCGGGGGGGTCAATGAGCAGTTCTTC.

This clone was picked up one time. The V and J genes are TRBV7-9 and TRBJ1-4, with 10 bases fitting TRBD1. The CDR3 has 16 amino acids. Germline V lookup: CDR1 SEHNR, CDR2 FQNEAQ (reference sequence). The ends lost 6 bases at V and 8 bases at J; junction bases unmatched: 12. CDR3 DNA sequence: TGTGCCAGCAGATCCGACCCGGGACAGGGGAACGAAAAACTGTTTTTT. It is translated as CASRSDPGQGNEKLFF.

V usage is TRBV10-3 and J usage is TRBJ2-3, with TRBD2 matching 12 bases. V trimming: 8 bases; J trimming: 3 bases; junction bases outside the gene matches: 0. CDR3 length equals 13 residues. Germline V lookup: CDR1 ENHRY, CDR2 SYGVKD. DNA of the CDR3: TGTGCCATCGGACTAGCGGGAACAGATACGCAGTATTTT. This sequence encodes CAIGLAGTDTQYF.

The V and J genes are TRBV6-4 and TRBJ1-5, with a possible D match to TRBD1 (5 bases). The CDR3 covers 15 residues. V lost 3 bases and J lost 6, with 15 bases in between. Germline V gene lookup returns CDR1 MRHNA and CDR2 SNTAGT. CDR3: CASSEESGSGQPQHF. In DNA form, the CDR3 reads TGTGCCAGCAGTGAGGAATCAGGGTCGGGTCAGCCCCAGCATTTT.